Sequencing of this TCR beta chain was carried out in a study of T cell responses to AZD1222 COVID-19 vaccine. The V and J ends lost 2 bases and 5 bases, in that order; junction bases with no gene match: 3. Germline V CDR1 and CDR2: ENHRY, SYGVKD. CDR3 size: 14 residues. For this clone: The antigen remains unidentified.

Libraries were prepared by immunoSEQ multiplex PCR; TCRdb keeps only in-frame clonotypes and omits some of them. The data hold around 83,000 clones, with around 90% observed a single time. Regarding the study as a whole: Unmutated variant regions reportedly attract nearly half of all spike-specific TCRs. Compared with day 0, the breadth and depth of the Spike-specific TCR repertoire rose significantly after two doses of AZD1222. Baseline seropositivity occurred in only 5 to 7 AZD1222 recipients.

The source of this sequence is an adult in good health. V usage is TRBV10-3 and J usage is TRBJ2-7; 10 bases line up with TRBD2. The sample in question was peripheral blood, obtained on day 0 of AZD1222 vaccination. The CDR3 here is CAISEQLAGNEQYF. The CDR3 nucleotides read TGTGCCATCAGTGAGCAACTAGCGGGAAACGAGCAGTACTTC.